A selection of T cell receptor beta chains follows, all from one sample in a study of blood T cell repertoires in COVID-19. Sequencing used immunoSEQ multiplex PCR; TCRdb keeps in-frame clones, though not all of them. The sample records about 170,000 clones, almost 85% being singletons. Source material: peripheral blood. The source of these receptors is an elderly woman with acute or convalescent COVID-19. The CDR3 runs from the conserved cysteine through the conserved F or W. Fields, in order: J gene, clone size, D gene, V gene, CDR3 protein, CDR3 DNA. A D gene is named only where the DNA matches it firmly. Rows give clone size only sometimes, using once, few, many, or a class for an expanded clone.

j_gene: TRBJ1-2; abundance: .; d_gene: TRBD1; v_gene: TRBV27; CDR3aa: CASSPGQGFRSYGYTF; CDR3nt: TGTGCCAGCTCTCCGGGACAGGGGTTTCGGAGCTATGGCTACACCTTC
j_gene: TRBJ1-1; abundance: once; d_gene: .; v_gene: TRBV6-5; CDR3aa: CASGDSGGNTEAFF; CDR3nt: TGTGCCAGCGGTGACTCCGGGGGGAACACTGAAGCTTTCTTT
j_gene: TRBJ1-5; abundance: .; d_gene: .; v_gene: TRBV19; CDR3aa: CASSATHSNQPQHF; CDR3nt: TGTGCCAGTAGTGCTACGCATAGCAATCAGCCCCAGCATTTT
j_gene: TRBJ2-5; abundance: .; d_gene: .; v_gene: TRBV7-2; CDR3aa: CASSLRRQQETQYF; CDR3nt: TGTGCCAGCAGCTTACGGCGACAGCAAGAGACCCAGTACTTC
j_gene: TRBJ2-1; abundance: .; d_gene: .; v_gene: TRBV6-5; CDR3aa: CASSYSRPQGLSEQFF; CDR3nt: TGTGCCAGCAGTTACTCGAGGCCCCAGGGGTTGAGCGAGCAGTTCTTC
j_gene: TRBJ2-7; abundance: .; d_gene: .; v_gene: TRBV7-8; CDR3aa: CASSLLSGQGYEQYF; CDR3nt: TGTGCCAGCAGCCTCTTGAGCGGGCAGGGCTACGAGCAGTACTTC
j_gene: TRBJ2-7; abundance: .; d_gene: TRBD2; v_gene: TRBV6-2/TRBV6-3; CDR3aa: CASSYFSPSGYPYEQYF; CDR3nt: TGTGCCAGCAGTTATTTTTCTCCTAGCGGTTACCCCTACGAGCAGTACTTC
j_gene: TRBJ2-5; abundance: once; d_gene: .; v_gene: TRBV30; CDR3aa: CAWGREETQYF; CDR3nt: TGTGCCTGGGGCAGGGAAGAGACCCAGTACTTC
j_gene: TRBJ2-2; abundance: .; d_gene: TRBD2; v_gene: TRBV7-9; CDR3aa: CASSQTSGRRTGELFF; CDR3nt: TGTGCCAGCAGCCAGACTAGCGGGAGGAGAACCGGGGAGCTGTTTTTT
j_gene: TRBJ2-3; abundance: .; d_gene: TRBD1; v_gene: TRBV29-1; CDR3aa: CSVLSDRGTDTQYF; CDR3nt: TGCAGCGTTCTATCGGACAGGGGGACAGATACGCAGTATTTT
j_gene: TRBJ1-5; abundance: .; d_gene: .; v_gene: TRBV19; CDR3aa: CASSYQGWGNQPQHF; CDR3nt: TGTGCCAGTAGTTACCAGGGTTGGGGTAATCAGCCCCAGCATTTT
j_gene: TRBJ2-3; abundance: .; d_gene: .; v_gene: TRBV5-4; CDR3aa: CASSLVGRGYTDTQYF; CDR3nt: TGTGCCAGCAGCTTGGTGGGTCGGGGTTACACAGATACGCAGTATTTT
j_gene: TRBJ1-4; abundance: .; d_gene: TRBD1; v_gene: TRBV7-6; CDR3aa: CASSRQGSTNEKLFF; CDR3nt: TGTGCCAGCAGCCGACAGGGTTCAACTAATGAAAAACTGTTTTTT
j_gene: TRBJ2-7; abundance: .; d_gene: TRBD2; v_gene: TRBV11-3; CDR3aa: CASSLDPSGSPQPYEQYF; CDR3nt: TGTGCCAGCAGCTTAGATCCTAGCGGGAGTCCTCAACCCTACGAGCAGTACTTC
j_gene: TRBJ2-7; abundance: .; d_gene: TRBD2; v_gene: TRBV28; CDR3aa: CASSQAGLAFSYEQYF; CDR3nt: TGTGCCAGCAGTCAAGCGGGGCTCGCCTTCTCCTACGAGCAGTACTTC
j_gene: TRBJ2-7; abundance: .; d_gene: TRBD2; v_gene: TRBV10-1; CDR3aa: CASSETSGNYEQYF; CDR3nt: TGCGCCAGCAGTGAGACTAGCGGGAACTACGAGCAGTACTTC
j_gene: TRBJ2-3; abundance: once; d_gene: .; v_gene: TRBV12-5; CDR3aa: CASALRGGNTDTQYF; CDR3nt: TGTGCTAGTGCTCTGAGGGGCGGGAACACAGATACGCAGTATTTT
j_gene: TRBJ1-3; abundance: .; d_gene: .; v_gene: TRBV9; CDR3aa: CASSVAQGSGNTIYF; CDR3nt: TGTGCCAGCAGCGTAGCACAGGGCTCTGGAAACACCATATATTTT
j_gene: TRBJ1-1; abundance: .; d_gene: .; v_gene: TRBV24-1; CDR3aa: CATQDSMNTEAFF; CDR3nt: TGTGCCACCCAGGACAGCATGAACACTGAAGCTTTCTTT
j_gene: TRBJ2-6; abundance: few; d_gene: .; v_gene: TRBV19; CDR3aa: CASSMARGVAGANVLTF; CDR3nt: TGTGCCAGTAGTATGGCCAGGGGAGTAGCTGGGGCCAACGTCCTGACTTTC
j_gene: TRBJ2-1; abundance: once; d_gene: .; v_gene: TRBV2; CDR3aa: CASSSMPRGYNEQFF; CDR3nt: TGTGCCAGCAGTTCCATGCCAAGGGGTTACAATGAGCAGTTCTTC
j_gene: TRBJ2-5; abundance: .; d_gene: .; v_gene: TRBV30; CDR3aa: CAWSVHPRETQYF; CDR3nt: TGTGCCTGGAGTGTACATCCCCGAGAGACCCAGTACTTC
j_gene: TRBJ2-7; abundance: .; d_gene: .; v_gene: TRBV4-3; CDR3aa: CASSQERSVRFEQYF; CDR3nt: TGCGCCAGCAGCCAAGAGAGAAGCGTTAGGTTCGAGCAGTACTTC
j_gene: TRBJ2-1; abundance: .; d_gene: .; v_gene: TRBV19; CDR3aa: CATEGHAYNEQFF; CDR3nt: TGTGCCACAGAGGGCCACGCCTACAATGAGCAGTTCTTC
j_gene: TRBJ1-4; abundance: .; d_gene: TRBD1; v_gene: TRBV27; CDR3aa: CASSGRTGSFNEKLFF; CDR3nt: TGTGCCAGCAGTGGCCGGACAGGGAGTTTTAATGAAAAACTGTTTTTT
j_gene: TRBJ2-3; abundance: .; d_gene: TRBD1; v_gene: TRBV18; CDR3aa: CASSRDRGATDTQYF; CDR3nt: TGTGCCAGCTCTCGGGACAGGGGCGCAACAGATACGCAGTATTTT
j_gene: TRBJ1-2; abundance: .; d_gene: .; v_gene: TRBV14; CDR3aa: CASSPPGTPYGYTF; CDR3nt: TGTGCCAGCAGCCCCCCCGGGACACCGTATGGCTACACCTTC
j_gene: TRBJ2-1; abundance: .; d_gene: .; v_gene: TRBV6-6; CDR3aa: CASSYDSVSNEQFF; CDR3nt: TGTGCCAGCAGTTACGATAGCGTCTCCAATGAGCAGTTCTTC
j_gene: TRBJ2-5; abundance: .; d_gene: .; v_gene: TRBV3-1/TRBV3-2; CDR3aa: CASKNTLQEEYQETQYF; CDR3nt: TGTGCCAGCAAGAACACACTTCAAGAGGAGTACCAAGAGACCCAGTACTTC
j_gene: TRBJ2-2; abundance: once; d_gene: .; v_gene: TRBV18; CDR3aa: CASSPDSWYANTGELFF; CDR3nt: TGTGCCAGCTCACCTGACAGCTGGTACGCGAACACCGGGGAGCTGTTTTTT
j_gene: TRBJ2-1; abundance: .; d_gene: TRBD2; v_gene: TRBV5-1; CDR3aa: CASSPEGSGSNEQFF; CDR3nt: TGCGCCAGCAGCCCTGAAGGCAGCGGGAGTAATGAGCAGTTCTTC
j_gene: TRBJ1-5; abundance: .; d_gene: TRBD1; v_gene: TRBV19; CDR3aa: CASRNRGVSDGPQHF; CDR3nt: TGTGCCAGTAGAAACAGGGGGGTAAGCGATGGACCCCAGCATTTT
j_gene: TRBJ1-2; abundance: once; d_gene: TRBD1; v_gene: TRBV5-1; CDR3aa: CASSSQGADYGYTF; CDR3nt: TGCGCCAGCAGCTCCCAGGGGGCTGACTATGGCTACACCTTC
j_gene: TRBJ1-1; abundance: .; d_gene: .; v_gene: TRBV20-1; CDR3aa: CSAQGGTEAFF; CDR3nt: TGCAGTGCCCAAGGGGGCACTGAAGCTTTCTTT
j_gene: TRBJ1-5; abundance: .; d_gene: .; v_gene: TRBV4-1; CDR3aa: CASSQAGRVYSQPQHF; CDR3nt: TGCGCCAGCAGCCAAGCTGGGCGCGTGTACAGTCAGCCCCAGCATTTT
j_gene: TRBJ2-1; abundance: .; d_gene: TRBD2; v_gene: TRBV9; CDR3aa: CASSVVAGGFYNEQFF; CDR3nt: TGTGCCAGCAGCGTAGTAGCGGGCGGGTTCTACAATGAGCAGTTCTTC
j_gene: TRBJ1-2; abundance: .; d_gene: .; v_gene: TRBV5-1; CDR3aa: CASSPRGSASYGYTF; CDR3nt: TGCGCCAGCAGCCCGAGAGGGTCCGCTTCATATGGCTACACCTTC
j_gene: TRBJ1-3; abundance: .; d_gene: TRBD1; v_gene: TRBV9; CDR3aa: CASSVAFGTGTSGNTIYF; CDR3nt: TGTGCCAGCAGCGTAGCTTTCGGGACAGGCACCTCTGGAAACACCATATATTTT
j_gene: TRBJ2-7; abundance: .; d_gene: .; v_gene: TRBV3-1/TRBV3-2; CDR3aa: CASSPSFPVYEQYF; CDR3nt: TGTGCCAGCAGCCCCTCGTTTCCAGTCTACGAGCAGTACTTC
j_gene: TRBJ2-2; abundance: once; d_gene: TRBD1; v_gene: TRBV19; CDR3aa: CASSGGTGRTNTGELFF; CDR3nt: TGTGCCAGTAGTGGAGGGACAGGGAGAACGAACACCGGGGAGCTGTTTTTT
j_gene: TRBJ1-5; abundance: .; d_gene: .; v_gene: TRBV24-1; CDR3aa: CATSDRRGQPQHF; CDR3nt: TGTGCCACCAGTGACCGAAGGGGTCAGCCCCAGCATTTT
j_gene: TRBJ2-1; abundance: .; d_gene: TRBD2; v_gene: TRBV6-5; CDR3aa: CASTGLAGDGEQFF; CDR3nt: TGTGCCAGCACCGGACTAGCGGGAGATGGTGAGCAGTTCTTC
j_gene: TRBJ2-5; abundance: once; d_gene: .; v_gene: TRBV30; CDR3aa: CARGSSQETQYF; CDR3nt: TGTGCCCGAGGGTCCAGCCAAGAGACCCAGTACTTC
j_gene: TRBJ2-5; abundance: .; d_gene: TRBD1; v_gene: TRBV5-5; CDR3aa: CASSLEGGRETQYF; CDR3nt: TGTGCCAGCAGCTTGGAAGGGGGCCGGGAGACCCAGTACTTC
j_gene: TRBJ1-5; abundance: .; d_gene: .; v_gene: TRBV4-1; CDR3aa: CASSQEDAHRERGFSNQPQHF; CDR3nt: TGCGCCAGCAGCCAAGAGGACGCGCACAGGGAGAGGGGCTTTAGCAATCAGCCCCAGCATTTT
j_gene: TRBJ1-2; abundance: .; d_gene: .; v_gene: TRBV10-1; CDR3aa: CASRRGTVRGYTF; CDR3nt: TGCGCCAGCAGACGGGGGACGGTTCGTGGCTACACCTTC
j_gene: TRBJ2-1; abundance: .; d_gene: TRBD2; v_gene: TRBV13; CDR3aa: CASSLGGGSGDEQFF; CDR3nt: TGTGCCAGCAGCTTAGGCGGGGGGAGTGGCGATGAGCAGTTCTTC
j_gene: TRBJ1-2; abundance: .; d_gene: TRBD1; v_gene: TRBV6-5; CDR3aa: CASGTGNYGYTF; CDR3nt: TGTGCCAGCGGGACAGGGAACTATGGCTACACCTTC